This T cell receptor (beta chain) originates from a study of blood T cell repertoires in COVID-19. Only in-frame clones appear in the TCRdb table, and some are missing; sequencing was by immunoSEQ multiplex PCR. The repertoire holds around 120,000 clones, 90% seen once, with 3.7% in the top ten. This CDR3 region has 16 residues. The trim removed 4 bases at V and 2 bases at J, leaving 4 bases unmatched. In germline, CDR1 is SGHTS, CDR2 YDEGEE. This TCR derives from a man aged 50 to 60 with active COVID-19. The V call is TRBV5-8, the J call TRBJ2-7, with 15 bases lining up with TRBD2. What was sequenced was peripheral blood. CDR3 nucleotide sequence: TGTGCCAGCAGCGTCAGGACTAGCGGGGGGGCCTACGAGCAGTACTTC. Its protein is CASSVRTSGGAYEQYF.